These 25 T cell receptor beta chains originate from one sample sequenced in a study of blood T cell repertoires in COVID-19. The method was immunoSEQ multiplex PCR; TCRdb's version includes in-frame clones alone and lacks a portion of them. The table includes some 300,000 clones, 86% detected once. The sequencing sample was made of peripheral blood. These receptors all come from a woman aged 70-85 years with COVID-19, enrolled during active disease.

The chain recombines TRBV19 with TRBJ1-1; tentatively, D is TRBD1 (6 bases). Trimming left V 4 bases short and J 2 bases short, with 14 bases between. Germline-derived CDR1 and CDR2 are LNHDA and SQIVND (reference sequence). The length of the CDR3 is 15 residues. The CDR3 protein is CASSSLGHRNTEAFF. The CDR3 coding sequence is TGTGCCAGTAGTAGCTTGGGACACCGAAACACTGAAGCTTTCTTT.

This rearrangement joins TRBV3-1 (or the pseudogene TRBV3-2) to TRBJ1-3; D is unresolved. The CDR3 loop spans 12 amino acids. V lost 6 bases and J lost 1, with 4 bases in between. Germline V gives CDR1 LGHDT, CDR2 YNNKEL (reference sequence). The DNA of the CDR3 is TGTGCCAGCAGTAATTCTGGAAACACCATATATTTT. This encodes CASSNSGNTIYF.

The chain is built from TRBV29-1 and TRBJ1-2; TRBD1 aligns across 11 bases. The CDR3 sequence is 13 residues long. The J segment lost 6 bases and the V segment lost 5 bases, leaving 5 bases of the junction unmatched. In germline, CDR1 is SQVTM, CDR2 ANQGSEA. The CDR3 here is CSVLDRGLDGYTF. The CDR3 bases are TGCAGCGTTTTGGACAGGGGGCTGGATGGCTACACCTTC.

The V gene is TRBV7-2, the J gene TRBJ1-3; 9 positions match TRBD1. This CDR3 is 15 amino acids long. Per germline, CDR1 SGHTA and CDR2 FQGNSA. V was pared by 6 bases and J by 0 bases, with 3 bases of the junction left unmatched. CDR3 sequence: CASSLDRGSGNTIYF. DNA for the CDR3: TGTGCCAGCAGTCTGGACAGGGGCTCTGGAAACACCATATATTTT.

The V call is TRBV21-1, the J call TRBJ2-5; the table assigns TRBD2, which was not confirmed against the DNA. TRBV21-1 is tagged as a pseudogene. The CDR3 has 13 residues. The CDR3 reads CASARGFQETQYF. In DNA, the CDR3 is TGTGCCAGCGCCCGGGGTTTCCAAGAGACCCAGTACTTC.

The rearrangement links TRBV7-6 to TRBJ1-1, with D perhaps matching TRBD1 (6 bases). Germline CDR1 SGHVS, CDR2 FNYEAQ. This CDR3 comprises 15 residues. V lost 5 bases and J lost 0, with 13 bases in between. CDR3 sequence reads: CASSPRTDMNTEAFF. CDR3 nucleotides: TGTGCCAGCAGCCCACGGACAGACATGAACACTGAAGCTTTCTTT.

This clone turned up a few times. The CDR3 DNA reads as TGTGCCAGCAGCTTGAGGGAGGGACCTTCCTACGAGCAGTACTTC. Residues: CASSLREGPSYEQYF. The chain couples TRBV5-8 to TRBJ2-7; 7 bases align to TRBD2. The CDR3 spans 15 residues. With 1 base clipped from V and 1 base from J, the junction kept 5 bases outside the gene matches. CDR1 and CDR2 from the germline V gene are SGHTS and YDEGEE.

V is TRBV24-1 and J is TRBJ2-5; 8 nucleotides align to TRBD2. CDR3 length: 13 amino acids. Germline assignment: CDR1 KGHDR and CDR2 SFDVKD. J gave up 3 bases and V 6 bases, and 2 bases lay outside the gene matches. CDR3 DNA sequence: TGTGCCACCAGTCCCGGGGGGGAAGAGACCCAGTACTTC. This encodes CATSPGGEETQYF.

The CDR3 DNA reads as TGTGCCAGCAGTTTCGGACAGGGGTCGCAAGAGACCCAGTACTTC. Amino acids: CASSFGQGSQETQYF. The genes are TRBV28 and TRBJ2-5; 9 nucleotides line up with TRBD1. J gave up 2 bases and V 3 bases, and 4 bases lay outside the gene matches. CDR1 MDHEN and CDR2 SYDVKM come from the germline V gene. The CDR3 is 15 amino acids.

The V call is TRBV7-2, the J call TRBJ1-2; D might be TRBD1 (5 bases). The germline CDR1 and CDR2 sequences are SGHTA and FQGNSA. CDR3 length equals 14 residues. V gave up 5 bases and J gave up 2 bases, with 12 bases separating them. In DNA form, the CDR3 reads TGTGCCAGCAGCCCCGGGGGAGGGAACTATGGCTACACCTTC. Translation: CASSPGGGNYGYTF.

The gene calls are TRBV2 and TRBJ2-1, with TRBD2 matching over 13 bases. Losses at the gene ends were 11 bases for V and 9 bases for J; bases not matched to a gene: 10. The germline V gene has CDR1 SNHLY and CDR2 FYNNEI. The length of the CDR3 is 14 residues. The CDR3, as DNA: TGTGCCGGAAATCCGGGACTAGCGGGGATTGAGCAGTTCTTC. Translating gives CAGNPGLAGIEQFF.

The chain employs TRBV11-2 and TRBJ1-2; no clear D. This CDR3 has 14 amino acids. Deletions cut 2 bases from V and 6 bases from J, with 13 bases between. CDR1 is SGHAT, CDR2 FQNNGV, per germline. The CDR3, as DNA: TGTGCCAGCAGCTTACAAGCAGAGGGTGATGGCTACACCTTC. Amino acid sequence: CASSLQAEGDGYTF. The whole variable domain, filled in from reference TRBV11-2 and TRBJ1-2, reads EAGVAQSPRYKIIEKRQSVAFWCNPISGHATLYWYQQILGQGPKLLIQFQNNGVVDDSQLPKDRFSAERLKGVDSTLKIQPAKLEDSAVYLCASSLQAEGDGYTFGSGTRLTVV.

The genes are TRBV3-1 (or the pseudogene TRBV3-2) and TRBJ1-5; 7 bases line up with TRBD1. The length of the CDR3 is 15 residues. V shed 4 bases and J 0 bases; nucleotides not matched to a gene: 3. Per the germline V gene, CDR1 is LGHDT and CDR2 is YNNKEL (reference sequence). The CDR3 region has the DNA TGTGCCAGCAGCCCAGGGGGGAATAGCAATCAGCCCCAGCATTTT. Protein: CASSPGGNSNQPQHF.

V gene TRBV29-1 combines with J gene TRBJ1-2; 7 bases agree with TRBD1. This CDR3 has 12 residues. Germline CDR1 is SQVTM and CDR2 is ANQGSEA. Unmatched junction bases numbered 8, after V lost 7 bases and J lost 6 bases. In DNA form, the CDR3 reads TGCAGCGCAGTCACAGGGGCGGATGGCTACACCTTC. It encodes CSAVTGADGYTF.

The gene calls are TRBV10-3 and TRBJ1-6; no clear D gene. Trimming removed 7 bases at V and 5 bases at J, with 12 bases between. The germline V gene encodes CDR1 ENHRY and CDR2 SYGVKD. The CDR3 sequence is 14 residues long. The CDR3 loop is CAIKEQRDNSPLHF. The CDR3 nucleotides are TGTGCCATCAAAGAACAGAGGGATAATTCACCCCTCCACTTT.

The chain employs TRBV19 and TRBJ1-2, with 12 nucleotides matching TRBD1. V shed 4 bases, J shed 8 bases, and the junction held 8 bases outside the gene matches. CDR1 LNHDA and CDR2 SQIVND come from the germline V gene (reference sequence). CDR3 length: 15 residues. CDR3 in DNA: TGTGCCAGTAGTACCATTGGGACAGGGGGCGACGGCTACACCTTC. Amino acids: CASSTIGTGGDGYTF.

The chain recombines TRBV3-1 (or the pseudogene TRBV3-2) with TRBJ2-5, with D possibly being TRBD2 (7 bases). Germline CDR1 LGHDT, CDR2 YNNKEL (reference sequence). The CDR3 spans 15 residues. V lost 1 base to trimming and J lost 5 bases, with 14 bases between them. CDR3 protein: CASSQVRGGRETQYF. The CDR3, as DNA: TGTGCCAGCAGCCAAGTAAGGGGGGGCCGGGAGACCCAGTACTTC.

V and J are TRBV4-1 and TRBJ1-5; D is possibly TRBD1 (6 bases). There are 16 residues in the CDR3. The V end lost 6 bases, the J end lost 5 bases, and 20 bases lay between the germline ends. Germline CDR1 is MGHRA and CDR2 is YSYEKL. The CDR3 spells CASRREQARGDQPQHF. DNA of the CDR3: TGCGCCAGCAGACGCGAGCAGGCCAGGGGTGATCAGCCCCAGCATTTT.

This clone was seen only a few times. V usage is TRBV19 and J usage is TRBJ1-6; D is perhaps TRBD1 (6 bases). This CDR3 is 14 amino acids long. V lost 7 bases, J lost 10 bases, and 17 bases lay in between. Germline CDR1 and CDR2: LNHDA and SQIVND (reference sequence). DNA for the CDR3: TGTGCCAGTACCCCGGGGGGGGGCGAGTCACCCCTCCACTTT. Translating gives CASTPGGGESPLHF.

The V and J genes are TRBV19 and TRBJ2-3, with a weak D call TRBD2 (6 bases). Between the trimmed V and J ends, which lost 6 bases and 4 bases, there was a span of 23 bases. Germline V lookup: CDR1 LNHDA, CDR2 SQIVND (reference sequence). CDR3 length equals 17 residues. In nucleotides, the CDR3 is TGTGCCAGTAGATTAACCGGGACTTCCTGGGGTGCAGATACGCAGTATTTT. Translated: CASRLTGTSWGADTQYF.

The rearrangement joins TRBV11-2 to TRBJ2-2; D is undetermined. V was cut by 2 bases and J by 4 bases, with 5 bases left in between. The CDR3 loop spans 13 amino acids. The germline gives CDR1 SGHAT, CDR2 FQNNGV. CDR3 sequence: CASSLSGTGELFF. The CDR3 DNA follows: TGTGCCAGCAGCTTATCCGGCACCGGGGAGCTGTTTTTT.

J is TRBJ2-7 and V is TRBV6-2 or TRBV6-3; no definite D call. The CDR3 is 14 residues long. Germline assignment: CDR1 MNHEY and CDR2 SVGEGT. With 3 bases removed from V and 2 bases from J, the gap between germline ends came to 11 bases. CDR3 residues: CASSYGGVTYEQYF. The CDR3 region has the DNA TGTGCCAGCAGTTATGGCGGTGTCACCTACGAGCAGTACTTC.

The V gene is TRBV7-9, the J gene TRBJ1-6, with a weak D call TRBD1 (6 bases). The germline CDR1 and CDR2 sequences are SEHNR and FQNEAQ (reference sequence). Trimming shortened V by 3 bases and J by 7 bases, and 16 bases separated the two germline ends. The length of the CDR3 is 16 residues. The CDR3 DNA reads TGTGCCAGCAGCTTGGGGGGGGCTTCGCGGAATTCACCCCTCCACTTT. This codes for CASSLGGASRNSPLHF.

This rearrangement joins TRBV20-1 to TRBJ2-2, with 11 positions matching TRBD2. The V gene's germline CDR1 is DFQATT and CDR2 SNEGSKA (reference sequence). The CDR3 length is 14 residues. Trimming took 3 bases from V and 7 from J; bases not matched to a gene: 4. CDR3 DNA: TGCAGTGCTAGTAGCGGGGGGGCTCACGGGGAGCTGTTTTTT. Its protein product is CSASSGGAHGELFF.

CDR3 in amino acids: CASSLVGGRQSNYGYTF. The CDR3 nucleotides read TGTGCCAGCAGCTTAGTGGGGGGAAGACAGTCTAACTATGGCTACACCTTC. The chain employs TRBV7-2 and TRBJ1-2, with D possibly TRBD1 on 5 matching bases. The CDR3 is 17 amino acids. Germline values: CDR1 SGHTA, CDR2 FQGNSA. V was shortened by 1 base and J by 0 bases, with 15 bases between the two germline ends.